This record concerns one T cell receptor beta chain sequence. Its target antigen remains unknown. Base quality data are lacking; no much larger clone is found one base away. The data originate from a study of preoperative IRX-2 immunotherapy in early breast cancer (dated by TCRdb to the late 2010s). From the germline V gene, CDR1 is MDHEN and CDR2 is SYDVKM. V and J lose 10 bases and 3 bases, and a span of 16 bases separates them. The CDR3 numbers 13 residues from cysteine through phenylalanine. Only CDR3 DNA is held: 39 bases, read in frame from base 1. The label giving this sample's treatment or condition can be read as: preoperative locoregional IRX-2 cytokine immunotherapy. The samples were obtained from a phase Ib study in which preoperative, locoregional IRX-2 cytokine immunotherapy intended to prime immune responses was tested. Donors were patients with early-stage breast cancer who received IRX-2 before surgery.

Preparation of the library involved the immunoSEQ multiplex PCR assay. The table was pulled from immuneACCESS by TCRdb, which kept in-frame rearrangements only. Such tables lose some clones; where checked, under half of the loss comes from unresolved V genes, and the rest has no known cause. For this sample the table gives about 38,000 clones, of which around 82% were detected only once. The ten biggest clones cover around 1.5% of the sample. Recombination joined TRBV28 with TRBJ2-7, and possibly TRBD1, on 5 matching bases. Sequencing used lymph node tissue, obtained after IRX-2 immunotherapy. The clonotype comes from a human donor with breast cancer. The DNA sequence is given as TGTGCCAATCTCCGGACAAACATCTACGAGCAGTACTTC. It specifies CANLRTNIYEQYF.